The rows below give T cell receptor beta chains drawn from one sample of a study of cytomegalovirus exposure and HLA in healthy donors. Method: immunoSEQ multiplex PCR; TCRdb's copy keeps in-frame clones and lacks some. Of 150,000 to 200,000 clones in the sample, 65% to 85% were seen once. The sample comprised PBMCs. Receptor source: a middle-aged man in good health and CMV-seronegative. Both conserved end residues are part of each CDR3. D genes are given only for firm matches. Expanded clones are given a class, and other clones once, few, many or no size at all.

d_call	clone_size	v_call	j_call	cdr3_nt	cdr3_aa
-	once	TRBV15	TRBJ2-5	TGTGCCGCACTGGGCCCCGGCCAAGAGACCCAGTACTTC	CAALGPGQETQYF
TRBD1	few	TRBV9	TRBJ1-2	TGTGCCAGCAGCGTAGACCTACAGGGGCGAGGCTACACCTTC	CASSVDLQGRGYTF
-	-	TRBV19	TRBJ1-5	TGTGCCAGTAGGGGCCCCAATCAGCCCCAGCATTTT	CASRGPNQPQHF
-	-	TRBV7-9	TRBJ1-4	TGTGCCAGCAGCTTAGGAGCCAAGTCGGGTGAAAAACTGTTTTTT	CASSLGAKSGEKLFF
-	-	TRBV10-3	TRBJ1-4	TGTGCCATCAGAGACGCGGGAACAACTAATGAAAAACTGTTTTTT	CAIRDAGTTNEKLFF
TRBD1	-	TRBV6-1	TRBJ1-5	TGTGCCAGCAGCTTCGACAGGGGAGATCAGCCCCAGCATTTT	CASSFDRGDQPQHF
TRBD2	-	TRBV7-3	TRBJ2-1	TGTGCCAGCAGCAGCTTGGGACTAGCGGGGGGGCCTCCCTACAATGAGCAGTTCTTC	CASSSLGLAGGPPYNEQFF
-	once	TRBV7-3	TRBJ2-3	TGTGCCAGCAGCCCAAGTCTGGGGCGAAACACAGATACGCAGTATTTT	CASSPSLGRNTDTQYF
-	-	TRBV27	TRBJ1-2	TGTGCCAGCAGTTTTCTAGGGCAGGGGAATGGCTACACCTTC	CASSFLGQGNGYTF
TRBD2	-	TRBV25-1	TRBJ2-2	TGTGCCAGCCCGACTAGCGGGGGGGCGGGCACCGGGGAGCTGTTTTTT	CASPTSGGAGTGELFF
TRBD2	-	TRBV2	TRBJ2-1	TGTGCCAGCAGCGACGGAACTTGGACTAGGGCATACAATGAGCAGTTCTTC	CASSDGTWTRAYNEQFF
-	-	TRBV2	TRBJ1-4	TGTGCCAGCACCGACGGGGAAGCAACTAATGAAAAACTGTTTTTT	CASTDGEATNEKLFF
-	few	TRBV2	TRBJ2-7	TGTGCCAGCAGCGAATCCTTCTACGAGCAGTACTTC	CASSESFYEQYF
-	-	TRBV5-1	TRBJ2-7	TGCGCCAGCAGCTCCCTAACAGGGTCCTACGAGCAGTACTTC	CASSSLTGSYEQYF
TRBD1	-	TRBV18	TRBJ1-2	TGTGCCAGCTCACCATTCGCTAACAGGGGTAACTATGGCTACACCTTC	CASSPFANRGNYGYTF
-	-	TRBV18	TRBJ2-2	TGTGCCAGCTCAAGAGGCCTAGCTGGAGTCGGGGAGCTGTTTTTT	CASSRGLAGVGELFF
-	-	TRBV28	TRBJ2-1	TGTGCCAGCAGTTTAGGGGGGTCGTCATACAATGAGCAGTTCTTC	CASSLGGSSYNEQFF
TRBD1	few	TRBV9	TRBJ1-6	TGTGCCAGCAGCGCCGGGACAGGGGGTAATTCACCCCTCCACTTT	CASSAGTGGNSPLHF
TRBD2	few	TRBV2	TRBJ2-7	TGTGCCAGCAGGACGGGGGGGCGGACCGAGCAGTACTTC	CASRTGGRTEQYF
TRBD2	once	TRBV7-9	TRBJ2-2	TGTGCCAGCAGCTCATTCTGGAGAGTAGCGGGGGCCGTTCCCGGGGAGCTGTTTTTT	CASSSFWRVAGAVPGELFF